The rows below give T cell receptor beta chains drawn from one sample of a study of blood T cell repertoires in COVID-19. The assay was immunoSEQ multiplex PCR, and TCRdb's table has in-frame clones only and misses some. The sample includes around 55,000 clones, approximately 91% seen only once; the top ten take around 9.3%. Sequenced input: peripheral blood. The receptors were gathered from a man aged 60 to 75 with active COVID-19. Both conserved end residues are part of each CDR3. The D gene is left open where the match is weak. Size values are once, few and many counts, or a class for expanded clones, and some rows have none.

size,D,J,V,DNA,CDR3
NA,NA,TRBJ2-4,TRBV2,TGTGCCAGCATAAACTTACTAGCCAAAAACATTCAGTACTTC,CASINLLAKNIQYF
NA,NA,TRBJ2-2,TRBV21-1,TGTGCCAGCTCCTCCGGGACAGGGGCGTCCGGGGAGCTGTTTTTT,CASSSGTGASGELFF
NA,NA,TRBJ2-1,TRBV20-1,TGCAGTGCTAGTTACGGGGTGAATGAGCAGTTCTTC,CSASYGVNEQFF
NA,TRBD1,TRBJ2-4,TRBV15,TGTGCCACCAGCACGCTGGGGCAGGGGGACAAAAACATTCAGTACTTC,CATSTLGQGDKNIQYF
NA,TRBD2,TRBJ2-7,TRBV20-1,TGCAGTGCTAGTCGGACTAGCGGGGGATCCTACGAGCAGTACTTC,CSASRTSGGSYEQYF
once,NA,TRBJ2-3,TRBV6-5,TGTGCCAGCAGGAACGACAGGATCTCCCCAGATACGCAGTATTTT,CASRNDRISPDTQYF
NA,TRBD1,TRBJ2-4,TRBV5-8,TGTGCCAGCAGACACCCGGGACAGAAAAACATTCAGTACTTC,CASRHPGQKNIQYF
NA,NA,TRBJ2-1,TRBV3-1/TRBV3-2,TGTGCCAGCAGCCAAGAACAAGAGCGTCGCCCCAATGAGCAGTTCTTC,CASSQEQERRPNEQFF
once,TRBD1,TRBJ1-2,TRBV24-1,TGTGCCACCAGTGAAGGGACAGGGCTTGGCTACACCTTC,CATSEGTGLGYTF
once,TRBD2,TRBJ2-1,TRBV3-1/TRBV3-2,TGTGCCAGCAGCCCTCCGGGACTAGCGGGAAGCGGCGAGCAGTTCTTC,CASSPPGLAGSGEQFF
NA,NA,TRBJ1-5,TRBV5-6,TGTGCCAGCAGCTATAGCCTTAGCAATCAGCCCCAGCATTTT,CASSYSLSNQPQHF
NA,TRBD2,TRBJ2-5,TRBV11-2,TGTGCCAGCAGCTTACTAGCGGGAGTTATTGAGACCCAGTACTTC,CASSLLAGVIETQYF
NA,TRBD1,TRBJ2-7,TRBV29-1,TGCAGCGTTAGGGGGCAGAACTCCTACGAGCAGTACTTC,CSVRGQNSYEQYF
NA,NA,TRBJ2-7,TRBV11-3,TGTGCCAGCAGCTTAGGCAGGGGTAACGAGCAGTACTTC,CASSLGRGNEQYF
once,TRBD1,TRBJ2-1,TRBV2,TGTGCCAGCAGAGTGACCGGGACAGGGCACAATGAGCAGTTCTTC,CASRVTGTGHNEQFF
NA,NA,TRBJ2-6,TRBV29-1,TGCAGCGTTGAGCCGCTCCCAGCTGGGGCCAACGTCCTGACTTTC,CSVEPLPAGANVLTF
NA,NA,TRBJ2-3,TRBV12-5,TGTGCTAGTGGTTCTTTAGCGGCGTTGGGAGATACGCAGTATTTT,CASGSLAALGDTQYF
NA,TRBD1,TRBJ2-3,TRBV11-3,TGTGCCAGCAGCCCTCGGGACAGTTCTTCGGATACGCAGTATTTT,CASSPRDSSSDTQYF
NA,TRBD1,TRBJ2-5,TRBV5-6,TGTGCCAGCAGCCCCCGGACAGGGCCTAGACAAGAGACCCAGTACTTC,CASSPRTGPRQETQYF
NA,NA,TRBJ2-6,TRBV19,TGTGCCAGTAGTACTGGGGGGACGGCGTTTTATGGGGCCAACGTCCTGACTTTC,CASSTGGTAFYGANVLTF
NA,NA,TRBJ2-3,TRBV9,TGTGCCAGCAGCGTAGGGGGCGGACGGAGCACAGATACGCAGTATTTT,CASSVGGGRSTDTQYF
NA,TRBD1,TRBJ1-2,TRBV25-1,TGTGCCAGCAGGGGGACAGGGGGCGTCTATGGCTACACCTTC,CASRGTGGVYGYTF
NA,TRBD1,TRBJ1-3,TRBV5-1,TGCGCCAGCAGCCAACGACAGGGGGGATTGGACACCATATATTTT,CASSQRQGGLDTIYF
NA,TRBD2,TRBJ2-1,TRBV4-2,TGTGCCAGCAGCCAAGATCGGAGGGCTAGCGGGAACAATGAGCAGTTCTTC,CASSQDRRASGNNEQFF
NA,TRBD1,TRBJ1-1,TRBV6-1,TGTGCCAGCAGTGACAGGGGGAGGTCTGAAGCTTTCTTT,CASSDRGRSEAFF
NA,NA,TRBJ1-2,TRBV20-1,TGCAGTGCTAGTTTGCAGACAGGCTACACCTTC,CSASLQTGYTF
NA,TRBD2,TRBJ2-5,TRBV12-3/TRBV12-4,TGTGCCATCAGACTAGCGGGAGTAGAGACCCAGTACTTC,CAIRLAGVETQYF
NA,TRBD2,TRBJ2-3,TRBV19,TGTGCCAGTAGTACTAGCGGGAGGTCCCTCACAGATACGCAGTATTTT,CASSTSGRSLTDTQYF
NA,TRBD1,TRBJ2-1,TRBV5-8,TGTGCCAGCAGCTGGGGACAGGGGGCTTATGAGCAGTTCTTC,CASSWGQGAYEQFF
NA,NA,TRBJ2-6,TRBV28,TGTGCCAGCAGTTTAGCTACCGGGGCCAACGTCCTGACTTTC,CASSLATGANVLTF
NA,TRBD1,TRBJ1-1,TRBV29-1,TGCAGCGTCGAACGAGACAGGGGTCCTGAAGCTTTCTTT,CSVERDRGPEAFF
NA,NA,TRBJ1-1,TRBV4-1,TGCGCCAGCAGCCAAGGGCCCCCGAACACTGAAGCTTTCTTT,CASSQGPPNTEAFF
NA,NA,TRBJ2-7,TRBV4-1,TGCGCCAGCACTAGCTTGTTAGGTTCTTACGAGCAGTACTTC,CASTSLLGSYEQYF
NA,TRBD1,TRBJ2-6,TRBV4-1,TGCGCCAGCAGCCAAGGTGGCAGGGGGCGATCGGGGGCCAACGTCCTGACTTTC,CASSQGGRGRSGANVLTF
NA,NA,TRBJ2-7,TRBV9,TGTGCCAGCAGCGTAGCATCCGGGACTCAACTTTACGAGCAGTACTTC,CASSVASGTQLYEQYF
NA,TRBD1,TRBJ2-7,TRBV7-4,TGTGCCAGCAGCAGGGGGGGACAGGGTACCTCCGAGCAGTACTTC,CASSRGGQGTSEQYF
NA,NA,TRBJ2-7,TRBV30,TGTGCCTGGAGCGGCAGAGGCTCCTACGAGCAGTACTTC,CAWSGRGSYEQYF
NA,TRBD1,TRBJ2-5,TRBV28,TGTGCCAGCAGTTTGCCATCAGGGGGCAGCGAGACCCAGTACTTC,CASSLPSGGSETQYF
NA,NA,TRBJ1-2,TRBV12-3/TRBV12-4,TGTGCCAGCAGTCTCAGTGAATACTATGGCTACACCTTC,CASSLSEYYGYTF
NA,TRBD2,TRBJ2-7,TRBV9,TGTGCCAGTGCCGGGACTAGCCACGAGCAGTACTTC,CASAGTSHEQYF
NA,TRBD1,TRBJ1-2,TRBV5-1,TGCGCCAGCAGCTTACAGGGGGATGGCTACACCTTC,CASSLQGDGYTF
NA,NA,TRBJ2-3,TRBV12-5,TGTGCTAGTGTCAAAAGCACAGATACGCAGTATTTT,CASVKSTDTQYF
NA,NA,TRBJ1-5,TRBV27,TGTGCCAGCAGCCTGACAGAACCCTATCAGCCCCAGCATTTT,CASSLTEPYQPQHF
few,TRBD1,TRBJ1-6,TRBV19,TGTGCCAGTAGTATAGAGTCACAGGGGGCCTCGCCAAATTTGTATTCACCCCTCCACTTT,CASSIESQGASPNLYSPLHF
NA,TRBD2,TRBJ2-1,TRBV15,TGTGCCACCAGCAGTTTGGGCTTAGCGGGAGGGCGTGATGAGCAGTTCTTC,CATSSLGLAGGRDEQFF
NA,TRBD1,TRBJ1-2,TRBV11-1,TGTGCCAGCAGCTTAGCCGGCGGGACAGGGGTTAACTATGGCTACACCTTC,CASSLAGGTGVNYGYTF
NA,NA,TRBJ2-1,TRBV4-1,TGCGCCAGCAGCCAAGCCTCTACTGTTTACAATGAGCAGTTCTTC,CASSQASTVYNEQFF
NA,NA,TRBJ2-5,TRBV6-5,TGTGCCAGCAGTTTCTGGGAAGGGGTCACACAAGAGACCCAGTACTTC,CASSFWEGVTQETQYF
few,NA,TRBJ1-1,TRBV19,TGTGCCAGTAGTATTTGGGAGGACACTGAAGCTTTCTTT,CASSIWEDTEAFF
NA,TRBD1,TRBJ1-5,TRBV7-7,TGTGCCAGCAGTTTCGACAGGGTGAGCAATCAGCCCCAGCATTTT,CASSFDRVSNQPQHF
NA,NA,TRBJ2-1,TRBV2,TGTGCCAGCAGTGAAGGGGCAGGGAACAATGAGCAGTTCTTC,CASSEGAGNNEQFF
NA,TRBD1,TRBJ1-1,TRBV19,TGTGCCAGTAGTACCCAGGGGGCTATGAACACTGAAGCTTTCTTT,CASSTQGAMNTEAFF
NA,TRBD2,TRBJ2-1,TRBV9,TGTGCCAGCAGCGCGGATCTTGGGAGGGGTTACAATGAGCAGTTCTTC,CASSADLGRGYNEQFF
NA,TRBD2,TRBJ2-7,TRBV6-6,TGTGCCAGCACTTTAAGGACCCCGACTAGCAGATACGAGCAGTACTTC,CASTLRTPTSRYEQYF
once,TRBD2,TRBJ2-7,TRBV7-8,TGTGCCAGCAGCTTAGCAGGCGGGAGCTCCTACGAGCAGTACTTC,CASSLAGGSSYEQYF
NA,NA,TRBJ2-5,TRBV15,TGTGCCACCAGCAGAGACAGAATACAAGAGACCCAGTACTTC,CATSRDRIQETQYF
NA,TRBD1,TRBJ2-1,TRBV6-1,TGTGCCAGCAGTGAAGCCATACAGGGGAGCAAGAATGAGCAGTTCTTC,CASSEAIQGSKNEQFF
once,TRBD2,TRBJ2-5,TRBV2,TGTGCCAGCAGCAGAGAGCGGGAGGGGTACGGGGAGACCCAGTACTTC,CASSREREGYGETQYF
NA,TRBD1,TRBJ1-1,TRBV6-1,TGTGCCAGCAGTGAGACAGGGTTTATCCGGTACACTGAAGCTTTCTTT,CASSETGFIRYTEAFF